This T cell receptor beta chain was found in a study of neurological immune-mediated disorders. Study results and caveats: Because no CDR3 amino acid sequences were shared across subjects by expanded clones, private repertoires were suggested in all groups. Healthy controls had more TCR clonal expansion than multiple sclerosis, which showed the least, whereas HTLV-1-associated myelopathy showed the most.

Germline V gives CDR1 DFQATT, CDR2 SNEGSKA (reference sequence). V was trimmed by 6 bases and J by 5 bases, leaving 27 bases between them. The CDR3 runs to 17 residues. This clonotype was seen a handful of times. Its antigen is unknown. cDNA was made by 5'RACE with 10-nucleotide random UMIs. From the 5' RACE reads, TCRdb called clonotypes with MiXCR, one entry per CDR3 protein. The sample records roughly 24,000 distinct CDR3 sequences, about 13% being singletons. Preparation of the unsorted libraries drew on 2 million PBMCs stored at -80 C. The origin of this receptor is a woman aged 60-75 years with HTLV-1-associated myelopathy (HAM/TSP). Specimen: PBMCs. The chain joins TRBV20-1 to TRBJ2-3, with a weak D call TRBD2 (7 bases). Here the CDR3 DNA reads TGCAGTGCCTTGGGGGGGGGCATGCTACTGATCAAAGATACGCAGTATTTT. Translation gives CSALGGGMLLIKDTQYF.